These 10 T cell receptor beta chains share one sample of origin, sequenced in a study of OX40 agonist ivuxolimab in advanced cancers. Generated by immunoSEQ multiplex PCR, the TCRdb table keeps only in-frame clones and is missing some. The repertoire holds 50,000 or so clones, with 88% as singletons. This material consisted of CD4+ or CD8+ T cells sorted from blood, taken in a trial of the OX40 agonist ivuxolimab. Every receptor here comes from an adult with an advanced solid tumor such as melanoma, head and neck, liver or kidney cancer.

The rearrangement uses TRBV7-8 and TRBJ2-6, with a weak D call TRBD1 (6 bases). Germline V CDR1 and CDR2: SGHVS, FQNEAQ. Deletions cut 5 bases from V and 2 bases from J, with 10 bases between. The CDR3 has 15 amino acids. The CDR3 protein is CASSPWGPGANVLTF. The CDR3 region has the DNA TGTGCCAGCAGCCCGTGGGGGCCTGGGGCCAACGTCCTGACTTTC.

The chain recombines TRBV5-4 with TRBJ2-1; 10 bases line up with TRBD2. From germline, CDR1 is SGHNT and CDR2 YYREEE (reference sequence). V lost 0 bases and J lost 0; bases outside the gene matches: 6. The CDR3 covers 18 residues. This chain's CDR3 is CASSLGLSGRGSYNEQFF. CDR3 in DNA: TGTGCCAGCAGCTTGGGTCTGAGCGGGAGGGGCTCCTACAATGAGCAGTTCTTC.

This clone was picked up one time. This chain uses TRBV11-2 with TRBJ2-7; 7 bases are shared with TRBD2. CDR3 length equals 15 residues. Germline V gene lookup returns CDR1 SGHAT and CDR2 FQNNGV. J was trimmed by 6 bases and V by 10 bases; bases with no gene match: 18. CDR3 sequence (DNA): TGTGCCACTTCCCCAAGGGAGGGGCCCTACTCCGAGCAGTACTTC. Its protein is CATSPREGPYSEQYF.

The CDR3 here is CASSDLGGDTYEQYF. The CDR3 DNA sequence: TGTGCCAGCAGTGATCTCGGTGGGGACACCTACGAGCAGTACTTC. V and J are TRBV2 and TRBJ2-7, with a weak D call TRBD1 (6 bases). The CDR3 covers 15 residues. Trimming shortened V by 3 bases and J by 2 bases, and 14 bases separated the two germline ends. Germline CDR1 SNHLY, CDR2 FYNNEI.

The chain recombines TRBV5-1 with TRBJ2-2, with D possibly matching TRBD2 (6 bases). V was shortened by 4 bases and J by 0 bases, with 13 bases between the two germline ends. This CDR3 region has 16 residues. Germline values: CDR1 SGHRS, CDR2 YFSETQ. The chain's CDR3 is CASSGTGSPNTGELFF. DNA for the CDR3: TGCGCCAGCAGCGGAACCGGGAGCCCGAACACCGGGGAGCTGTTTTTT.

V is TRBV10-2 and J is TRBJ2-7; 10 bases are shared with TRBD2. The length of the CDR3 is 15 residues. The germline V gene encodes CDR1 WSHSY and CDR2 SAAADI. Trimming cost V 8 bases and J 4 bases; bases outside gene matches: 11. The CDR3 DNA is TGCGCCAGCCAAAACTGGGCTAGCGGGAGTTACGAGCAGTACTTC. This sequence encodes CASQNWASGSYEQYF.

This clone came up a few times. The chain carries TRBV2 and TRBJ2-3; D is perhaps TRBD1 or TRBD2 (5 bases each). Germline V gene lookup returns CDR1 SNHLY and CDR2 FYNNEI. V was trimmed by 1 base and J by 3 bases, leaving 11 bases between them. The length of the CDR3 is 15 residues. The CDR3 sequence: CASSEGGEGTDTQYF. The CDR3 DNA reads as TGTGCCAGCAGTGAAGGGGGAGAGGGGACAGATACGCAGTATTTT.

The J gene is TRBJ2-3, the V gene TRBV7-3; 7 bases align to TRBD2. With V trimmed by 5 bases and J by 2 bases, 7 bases remained unmatched. The germline CDR1 and CDR2 sequences are SGHTA and FQGTGA. The CDR3 loop spans 15 amino acids. The CDR3 sequence is CASSPRAGITDTQYF. In DNA, the CDR3 is TGTGCCAGCAGCCCACGAGCGGGGATCACAGATACGCAGTATTTT.

J is TRBJ1-3 and V is TRBV10-3; no reliable D call. Per germline, CDR1 ENHRY and CDR2 SYGVKD. The CDR3 has 13 amino acids. CDR3 sequence: CAIRGGWGNTIYF. CDR3 nucleotides: TGTGCTATCCGCGGAGGGTGGGGAAACACCATATATTTT.

V gene TRBV6-1 combines with J gene TRBJ2-7; D ambiguous. Germline CDR1 and CDR2: MNHNS and SASEGT. Between the trimmed V and J ends, which lost 1 base and 4 bases, there was a span of 11 bases. The CDR3 loop spans 14 amino acids. The CDR3 coding sequence is TGTGCCAGCAGTGAAGGGGTTGGAATTTACGAGCAGTACTTC. Translating it yields CASSEGVGIYEQYF.